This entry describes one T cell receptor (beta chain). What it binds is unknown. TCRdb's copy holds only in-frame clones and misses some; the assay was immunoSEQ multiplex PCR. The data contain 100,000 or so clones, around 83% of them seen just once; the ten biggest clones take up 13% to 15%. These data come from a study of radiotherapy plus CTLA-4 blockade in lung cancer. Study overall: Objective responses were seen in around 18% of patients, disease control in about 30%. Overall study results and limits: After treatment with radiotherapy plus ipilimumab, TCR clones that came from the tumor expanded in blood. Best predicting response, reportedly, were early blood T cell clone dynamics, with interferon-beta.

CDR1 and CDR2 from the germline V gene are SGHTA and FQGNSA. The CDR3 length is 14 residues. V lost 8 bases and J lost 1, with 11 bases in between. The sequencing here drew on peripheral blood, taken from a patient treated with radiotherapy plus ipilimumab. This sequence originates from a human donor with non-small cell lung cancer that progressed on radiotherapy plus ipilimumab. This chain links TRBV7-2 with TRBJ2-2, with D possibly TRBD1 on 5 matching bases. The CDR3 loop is CASLPRVNTGELFF. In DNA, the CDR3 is TGTGCCAGCCTTCCCAGGGTGAACACCGGGGAGCTGTTTTTT.